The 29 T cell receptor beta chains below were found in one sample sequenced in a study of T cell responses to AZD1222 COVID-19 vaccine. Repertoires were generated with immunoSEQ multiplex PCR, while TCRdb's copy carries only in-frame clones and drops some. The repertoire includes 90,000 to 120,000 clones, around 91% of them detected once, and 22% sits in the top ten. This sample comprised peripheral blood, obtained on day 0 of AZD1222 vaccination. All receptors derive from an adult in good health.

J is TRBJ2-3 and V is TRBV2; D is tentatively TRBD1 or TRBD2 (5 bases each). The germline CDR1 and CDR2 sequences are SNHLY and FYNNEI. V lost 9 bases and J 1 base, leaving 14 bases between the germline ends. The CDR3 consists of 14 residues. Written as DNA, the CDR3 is TGTGCCAGTAGTCGGGACGCCCGCACAGATACGCAGTATTTT. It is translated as CASSRDARTDTQYF.

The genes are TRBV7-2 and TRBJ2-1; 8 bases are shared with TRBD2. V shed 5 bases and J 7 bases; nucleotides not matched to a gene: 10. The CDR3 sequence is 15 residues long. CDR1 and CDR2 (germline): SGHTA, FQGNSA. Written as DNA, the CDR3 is TGTGCCAGCAGCATTGTAGCGGGGAAAGTTAATGAGCAGTTCTTC. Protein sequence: CASSIVAGKVNEQFF.

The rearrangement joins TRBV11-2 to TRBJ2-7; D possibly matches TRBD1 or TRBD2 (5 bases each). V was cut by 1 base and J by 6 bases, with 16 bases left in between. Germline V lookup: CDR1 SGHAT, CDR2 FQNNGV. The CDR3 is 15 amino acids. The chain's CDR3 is CASSLGVRGWGEQYF. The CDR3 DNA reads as TGTGCCAGCAGCTTAGGGGTGAGGGGATGGGGCGAGCAGTACTTC.

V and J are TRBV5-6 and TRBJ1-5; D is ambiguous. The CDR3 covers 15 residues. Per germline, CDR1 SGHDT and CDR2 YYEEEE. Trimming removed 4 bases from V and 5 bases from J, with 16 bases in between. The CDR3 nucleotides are TGTGCCAGCAGCCCGGCCGCCAATCGGGATCAGCCCCAGCATTTT. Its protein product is CASSPAANRDQPQHF.

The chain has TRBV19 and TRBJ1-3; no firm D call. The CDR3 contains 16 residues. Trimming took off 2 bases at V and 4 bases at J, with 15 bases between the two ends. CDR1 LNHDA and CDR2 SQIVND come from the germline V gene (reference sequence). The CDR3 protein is CASSISRWHSGNTIYF. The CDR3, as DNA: TGTGCCAGTAGTATATCTCGTTGGCACTCCGGAAACACCATATATTTT.

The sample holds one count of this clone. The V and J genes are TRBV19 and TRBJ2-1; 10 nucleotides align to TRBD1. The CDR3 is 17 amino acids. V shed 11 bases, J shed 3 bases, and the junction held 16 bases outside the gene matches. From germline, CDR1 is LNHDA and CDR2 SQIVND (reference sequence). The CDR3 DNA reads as TGTGCCTATACCGGGACAGGGGCCTCTAAGCTCTACAATGAGCAGTTCTTC. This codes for CAYTGTGASKLYNEQFF.

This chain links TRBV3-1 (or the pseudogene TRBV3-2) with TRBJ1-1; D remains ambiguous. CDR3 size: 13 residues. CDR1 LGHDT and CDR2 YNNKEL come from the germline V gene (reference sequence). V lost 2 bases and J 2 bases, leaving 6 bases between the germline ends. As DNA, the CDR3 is TGTGCCAGCAGCCAAACTGCCAACACTGAAGCTTTCTTT. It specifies CASSQTANTEAFF.

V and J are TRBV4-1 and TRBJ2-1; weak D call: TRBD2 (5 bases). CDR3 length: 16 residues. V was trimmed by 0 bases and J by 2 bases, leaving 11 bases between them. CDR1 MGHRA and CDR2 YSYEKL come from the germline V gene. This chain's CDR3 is CASSQEPAAAYNEQFF. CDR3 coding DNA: TGCGCCAGCAGCCAAGAACCAGCGGCGGCCTACAATGAGCAGTTCTTC.

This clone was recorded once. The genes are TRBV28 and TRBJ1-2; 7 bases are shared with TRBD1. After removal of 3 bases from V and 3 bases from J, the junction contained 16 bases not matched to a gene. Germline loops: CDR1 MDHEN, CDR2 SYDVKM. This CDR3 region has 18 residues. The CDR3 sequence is CASSLGGLTGVGDYGYTF. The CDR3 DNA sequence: TGTGCCAGCAGTTTGGGAGGCTTAACAGGGGTGGGGGACTATGGCTACACCTTC.

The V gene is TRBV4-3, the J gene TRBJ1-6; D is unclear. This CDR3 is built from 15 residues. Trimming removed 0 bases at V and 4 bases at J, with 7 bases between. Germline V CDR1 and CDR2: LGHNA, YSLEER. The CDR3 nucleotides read TGCGCCAGCAGCCAAGATGACCTTTATAATTCACCCCTCCACTTT. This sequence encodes CASSQDDLYNSPLHF.

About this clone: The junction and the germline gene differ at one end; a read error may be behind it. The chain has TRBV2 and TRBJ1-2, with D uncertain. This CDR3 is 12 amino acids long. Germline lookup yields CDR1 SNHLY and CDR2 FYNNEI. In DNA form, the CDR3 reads TGTGCCAGCAGGGAAGGAGGCTATGGCTACACCTTC. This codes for CASREGGYGYTF.

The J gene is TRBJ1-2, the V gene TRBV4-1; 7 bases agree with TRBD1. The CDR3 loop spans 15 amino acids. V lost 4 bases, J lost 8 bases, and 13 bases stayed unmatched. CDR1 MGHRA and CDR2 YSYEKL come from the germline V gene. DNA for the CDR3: TGCGCCAGCAGCCCAGGGTCGGAGGGAGGGGGCGGCTACACCTTC. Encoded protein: CASSPGSEGGGGYTF.

This chain's CDR3 is CASSRATGGLNEKLFF. As DNA, the CDR3 is TGTGCCAGCAGCCGGGCGACTGGGGGGCTTAATGAAAAACTGTTTTTT. The rearrangement joins TRBV7-9 to TRBJ1-4; TRBD1 might be the D (6 bases). V was shortened by 5 bases and J by 4 bases, with 17 bases between the two germline ends. The V gene's germline CDR1 is SEHNR and CDR2 FQNEAQ (reference sequence). This CDR3 has 16 amino acids.

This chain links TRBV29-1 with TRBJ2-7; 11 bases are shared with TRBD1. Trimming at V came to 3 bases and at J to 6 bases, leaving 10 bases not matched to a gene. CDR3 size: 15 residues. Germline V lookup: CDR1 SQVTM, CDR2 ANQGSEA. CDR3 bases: TGCAGCGTTGACAGAACCGGGACAGGGGGTTTCGAGCAGTACTTC. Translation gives CSVDRTGTGGFEQYF.

The chain's CDR3 is CASSLTQPSFGEQYF. CDR3 in DNA: TGCGCCAGCAGCTTGACACAGCCCAGTTTCGGCGAGCAGTACTTC. The J gene is TRBJ2-7, the V gene TRBV5-1; D uncertain. V was cut by 1 base and J by 6 bases, with 17 bases left in between. CDR3 length equals 15 residues. Germline lookup yields CDR1 SGHRS and CDR2 YFSETQ.

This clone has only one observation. The CDR3 region is CAISEGTGRKQFF. CDR3 sequence (DNA): TGTGCCATCAGTGAGGGGACAGGGCGCAAGCAGTTCTTC. The chain links TRBV10-3 to TRBJ2-1; TRBD1 aligns across 9 bases. Germline lookup yields CDR1 ENHRY and CDR2 SYGVKD. The CDR3 runs 13 residues. V lost 2 bases, J lost 11 bases, and 4 bases stayed unmatched.

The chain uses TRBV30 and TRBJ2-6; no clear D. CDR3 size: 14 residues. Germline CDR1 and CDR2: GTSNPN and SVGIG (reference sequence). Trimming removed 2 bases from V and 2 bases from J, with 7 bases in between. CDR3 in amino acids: CAWSPGAGANVLTF. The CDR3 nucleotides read TGTGCCTGGAGTCCAGGTGCTGGGGCCAACGTCCTGACTTTC.

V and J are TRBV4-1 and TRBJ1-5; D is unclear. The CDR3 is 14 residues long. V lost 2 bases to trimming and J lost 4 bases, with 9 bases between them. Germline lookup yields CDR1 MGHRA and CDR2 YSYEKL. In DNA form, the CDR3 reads TGCGCCAGCAGCCAATCCCCAAGAAATCAGCCCCAGCATTTT. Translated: CASSQSPRNQPQHF.

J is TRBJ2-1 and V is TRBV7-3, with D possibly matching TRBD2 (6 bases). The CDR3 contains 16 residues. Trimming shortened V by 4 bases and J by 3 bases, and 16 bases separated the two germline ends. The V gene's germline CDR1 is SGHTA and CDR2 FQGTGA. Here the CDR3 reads CASSSGSRGIYNEQFF. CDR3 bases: TGTGCCAGCAGCTCGGGCTCCCGGGGGATCTACAATGAGCAGTTCTTC.

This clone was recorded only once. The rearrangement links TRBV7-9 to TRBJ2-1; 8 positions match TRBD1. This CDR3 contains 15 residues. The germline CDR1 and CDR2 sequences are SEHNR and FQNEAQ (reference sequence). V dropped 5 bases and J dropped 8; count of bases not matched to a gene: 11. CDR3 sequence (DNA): TGTGCCAGCAGCCCACAGGGGGGTAGGGTGGATGAGCAGTTCTTC. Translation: CASSPQGGRVDEQFF. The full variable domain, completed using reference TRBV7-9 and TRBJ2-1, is DTGVSQNPRHKITKRGQNVTFRCDPISEHNRLYWYRQTLGQGPEFLTYFQNEAQLEKSRLLSDRFSAERPKGSFSTLEIQRTEQGDSAMYLCASSPQGGRVDEQFFGPGTRLTVL.

This CDR3 reads CASSLRASGGYNYGYTF. The CDR3 region has the DNA TGTGCCAGCAGTCTCCGGGCCTCAGGGGGATATAACTATGGCTACACCTTC. V is TRBV27 and J is TRBJ1-2, with 7 bases that match TRBD1. CDR3 length equals 17 residues. CDR1 is MNHEY and CDR2 is SMNVEV in the germline V gene (reference sequence). Trimming took 5 bases from V and 1 from J; bases not matched to a gene: 13.

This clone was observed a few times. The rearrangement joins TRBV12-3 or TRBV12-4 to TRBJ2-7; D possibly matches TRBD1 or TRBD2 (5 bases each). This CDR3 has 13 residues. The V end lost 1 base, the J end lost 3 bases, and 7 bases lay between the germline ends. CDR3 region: CASSLGDGYEQYF. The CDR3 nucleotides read TGTGCCAGCAGTTTAGGGGACGGCTACGAGCAGTACTTC.

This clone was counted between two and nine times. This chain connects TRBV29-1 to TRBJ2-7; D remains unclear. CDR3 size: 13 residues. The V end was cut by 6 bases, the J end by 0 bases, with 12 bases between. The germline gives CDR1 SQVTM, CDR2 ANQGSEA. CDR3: CSVVSQDSYEQYF. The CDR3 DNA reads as TGCAGCGTAGTATCTCAGGACTCCTACGAGCAGTACTTC.

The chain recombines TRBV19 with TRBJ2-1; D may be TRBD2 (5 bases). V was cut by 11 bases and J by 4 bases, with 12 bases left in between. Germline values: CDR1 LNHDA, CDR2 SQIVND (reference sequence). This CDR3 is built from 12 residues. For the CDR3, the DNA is TGTGCCTCCTCGGGGATGTACAATGAGCAGTTCTTC. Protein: CASSGMYNEQFF.

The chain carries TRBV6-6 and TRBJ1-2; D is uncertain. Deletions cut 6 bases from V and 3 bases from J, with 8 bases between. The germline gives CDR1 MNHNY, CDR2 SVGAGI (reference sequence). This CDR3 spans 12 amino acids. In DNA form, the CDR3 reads TGTGCCAGCAGCCCCGGAGACTATGGCTACACCTTC. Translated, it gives CASSPGDYGYTF.

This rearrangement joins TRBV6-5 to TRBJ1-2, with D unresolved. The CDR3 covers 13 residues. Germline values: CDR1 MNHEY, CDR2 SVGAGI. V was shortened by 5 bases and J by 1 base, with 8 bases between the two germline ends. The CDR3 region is CASSPGVNYGYTF. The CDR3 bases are TGTGCCAGCAGTCCAGGAGTTAACTATGGCTACACCTTC.

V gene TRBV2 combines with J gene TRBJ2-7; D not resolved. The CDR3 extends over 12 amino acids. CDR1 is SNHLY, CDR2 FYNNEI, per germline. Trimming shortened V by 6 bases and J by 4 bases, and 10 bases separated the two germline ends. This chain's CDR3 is CASSLPVYEQYF. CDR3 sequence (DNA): TGTGCCAGCAGCCTGCCAGTATACGAGCAGTACTTC.

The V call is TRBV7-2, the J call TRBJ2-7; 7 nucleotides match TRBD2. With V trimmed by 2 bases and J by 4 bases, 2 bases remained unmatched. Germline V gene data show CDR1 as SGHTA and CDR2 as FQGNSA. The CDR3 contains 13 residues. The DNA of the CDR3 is TGTGCCAGCAGCTTAACTAGCGCGTACGAGCAGTACTTC. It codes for CASSLTSAYEQYF.

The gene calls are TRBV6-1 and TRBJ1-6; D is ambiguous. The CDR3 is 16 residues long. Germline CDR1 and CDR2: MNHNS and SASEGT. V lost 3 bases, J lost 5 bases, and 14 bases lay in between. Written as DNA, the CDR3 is TGTGCCAGCAGTGATGGAGGAGGTCTAAATAATTCACCCCTCCACTTT. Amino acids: CASSDGGGLNNSPLHF.